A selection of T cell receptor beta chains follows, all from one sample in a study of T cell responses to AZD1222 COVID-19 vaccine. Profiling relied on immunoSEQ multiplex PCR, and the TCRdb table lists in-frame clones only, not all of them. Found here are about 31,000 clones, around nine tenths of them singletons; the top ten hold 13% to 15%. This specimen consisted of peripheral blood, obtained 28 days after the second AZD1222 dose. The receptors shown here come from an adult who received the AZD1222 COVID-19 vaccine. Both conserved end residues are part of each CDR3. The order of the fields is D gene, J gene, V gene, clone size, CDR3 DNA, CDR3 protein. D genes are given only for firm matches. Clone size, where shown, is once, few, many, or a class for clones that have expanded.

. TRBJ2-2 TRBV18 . TGTGCCAGCTCACCTGCGGGGTCCGGGGAGCTGTTTTTT CASSPAGSGELFF
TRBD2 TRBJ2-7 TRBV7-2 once TGTGCCAGCAGCTTAGGAGCGGGGGGGCGGTTGTACGAGCAGTACTTC CASSLGAGGRLYEQYF
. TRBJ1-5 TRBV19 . TGTGCCAGCAGGTGGGGGATATACGGGCCCCAGCATTTT CASRWGIYGPQHF
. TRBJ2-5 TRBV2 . TGTGCCAGCAGTGCCCTAGAAGAGACCCAGTACTTC CASSALEETQYF
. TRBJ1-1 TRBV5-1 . TGCGCCAGCAGCTTGGGGGCCGCGAACACTGAAGCTTTCTTT CASSLGAANTEAFF
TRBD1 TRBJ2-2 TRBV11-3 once TGTGCCAGCAGCTTAGGGACAGGGGCCGGGGAGCTGTTTTTT CASSLGTGAGELFF
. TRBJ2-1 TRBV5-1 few TGCGCCAGCAGCTTGGACAGCTCCTACAATGAGCAGTTCTTC CASSLDSSYNEQFF
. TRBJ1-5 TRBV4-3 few TGCGCCAGCAGCCAAGATCTGGCAGGGCCAAGACTATATAGCAATCAGCCCCAGCATTTT CASSQDLAGPRLYSNQPQHF
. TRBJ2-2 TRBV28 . TGTGCCAGCAGTGGGGCTCCTGAGGGCACCGGGGAGCTGTTTTTT CASSGAPEGTGELFF
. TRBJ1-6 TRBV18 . TGTGCCAGCTCCACCACGGGGGGAGGCGGACCTAATTCACCCCTCCACTTT CASSTTGGGGPNSPLHF
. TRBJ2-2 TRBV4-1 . TGCGCCAGCAGCCAGACCTACGGGAACACCGGGGAGCTGTTTTTT CASSQTYGNTGELFF
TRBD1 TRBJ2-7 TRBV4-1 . TGCGCCAGCAGCCCTCGGGGACAGGGGGCCTACGAGCAGTACTTC CASSPRGQGAYEQYF
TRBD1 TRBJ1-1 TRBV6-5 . TGTGCCAGCAGTTCACAGGGGTGGACTGAAGCTTTCTTT CASSSQGWTEAFF
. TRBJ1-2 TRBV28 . TGTGCCAGCAGCCCTGGGCCAGCAGGCTATTATGGCTACACCTTC CASSPGPAGYYGYTF
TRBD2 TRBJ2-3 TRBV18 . TGTGCCAGCTCACCCCGGCCTAGCGGGGGGACAGATACGCAGTATTTT CASSPRPSGGTDTQYF
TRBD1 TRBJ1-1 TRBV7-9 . TGTGCCAGCAGCTTTCAGGGGGCCCTCACTGAAGCTTTCTTT CASSFQGALTEAFF
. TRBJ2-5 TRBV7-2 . TGTGCCAGCAGCTTAGTGGGGGGTGCAGAGACCCAGTACTTC CASSLVGGAETQYF
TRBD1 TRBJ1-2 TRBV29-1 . TGCAGCGTCGGACAGGGACAATATGGCTACACCTTC CSVGQGQYGYTF
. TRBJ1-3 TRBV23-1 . TGCGCCAGCAGTCATTTACAAAGGACGGTGAATGGAAACACCATATATTTT CASSHLQRTVNGNTIYF
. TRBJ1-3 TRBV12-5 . TGTGCTAGTGGCCTAAGCCCAACAGGTGGCCTGGGCACCATATATTTT CASGLSPTGGLGTIYF
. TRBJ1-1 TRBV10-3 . TGTGCCATCAGTGCGGGGGACACGAAGAACACTGAAGCTTTCTTT CAISAGDTKNTEAFF
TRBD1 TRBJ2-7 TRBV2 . TGTGCCAGCCTAAACAGACCCCCGGGACAGACTTTCTACGAGCAGTACTTC CASLNRPPGQTFYEQYF
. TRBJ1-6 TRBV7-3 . TGTGCCAGCAGCTTAAATCCCTCGGGGGGTAATTCACCCCTCCACTTT CASSLNPSGGNSPLHF
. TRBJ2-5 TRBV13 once TGTGCCAGCAGCTTAGACCGGCAAGAGACCCAGTACTTC CASSLDRQETQYF